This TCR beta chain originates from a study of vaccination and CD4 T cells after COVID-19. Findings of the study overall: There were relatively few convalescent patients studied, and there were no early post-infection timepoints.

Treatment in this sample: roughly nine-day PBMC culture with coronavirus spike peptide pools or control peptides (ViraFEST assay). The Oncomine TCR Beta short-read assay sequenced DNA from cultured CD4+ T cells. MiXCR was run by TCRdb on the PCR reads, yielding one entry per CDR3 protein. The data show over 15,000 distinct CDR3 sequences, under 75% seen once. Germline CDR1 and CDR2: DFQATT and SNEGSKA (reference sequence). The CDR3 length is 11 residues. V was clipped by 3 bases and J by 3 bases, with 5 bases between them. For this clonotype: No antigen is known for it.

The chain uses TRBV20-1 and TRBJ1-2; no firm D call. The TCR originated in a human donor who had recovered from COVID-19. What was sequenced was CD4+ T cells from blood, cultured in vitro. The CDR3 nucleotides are TGCAGTGCTAGGACGGACTATGGCTACACCTTC. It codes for CSARTDYGYTF.